Presented here are 9 T cell receptor beta chains from one specimen sequenced in a study of shared clonotypes between healthy human individuals (dated by TCRdb to 2019 to 2021). The method was the immunoSEQ multiplex PCR assay. Imported from immuneACCESS, the table was reduced by TCRdb to in-frame sequences with V and J called. These copies leave out some clones; in studies compared against another copy, an unresolved V gene accounts for under half, and the cause of the remainder is not known. The sample contains approximately 710,000 clones, 90% of them found a single time. The ten largest clones capture about 33% of the sample. The source material was memory CD8+ T cells from PBMCs. In light of the paper, this sample's cell subset or site label describes: CD45RO+ cells pooled with CCR7-negative TemRA cells. These receptors were taken from a man between 18 and 29 years old in good health. Some clones in this sample may be carry-over from other donors' samples.

This chain's CDR3 is CASSLDGPLYEQYF. CDR3 bases: TGCGCCAGCAGCTTGGACGGGCCTCTTTACGAGCAGTACTTC. The chain employs TRBV5-1 and TRBJ2-7; D is unclear. There are 14 residues in the CDR3. V was trimmed by 0 bases and J by 4 bases, leaving 11 bases between them. The germline gives CDR1 SGHRS, CDR2 YFSETQ.

CDR3 in DNA: TGTGCCACCCTCTTACAGGGCGCAGCTTTCTTT. Protein sequence: CATLLQGAAFF. This chain uses TRBV2 with TRBJ1-1; weak D call: TRBD1 (6 bases). The CDR3 is 11 amino acids. The germline V gene has CDR1 SNHLY and CDR2 FYNNEI. V lost 10 bases to trimming and J lost 10 bases, with 16 bases between them.

The gene calls are TRBV12-5 and TRBJ1-1; possibly TRBD1 for D (5 bases). This CDR3 spans 12 amino acids. The V end lost 2 bases, the J end lost 8 bases, and 9 bases lay between the germline ends. Germline V gene lookup returns CDR1 LGHNT and CDR2 FRNRAP. The CDR3 spells CASGLLGAEAFF. CDR3 nucleotides: TGTGCTAGTGGTTTGTTAGGGGCCGAAGCTTTCTTT.

This clone was seen only once. The sample carries other DNA sequences with the same CDR3. CDR3 in DNA: TGTGCCAGCAGCCCCCTAGCGGGGCGCTCCTACAATGAGCAGTTCTTC. Its translation: CASSPLAGRSYNEQFF. The chain recombines TRBV7-9 with TRBJ2-1, with 9 nucleotides matching TRBD2. Germline V CDR1 and CDR2: SEHNR, FQNEAQ (reference sequence). J was trimmed by 0 bases and V by 5 bases; bases with no gene match: 5. The CDR3 runs 16 residues.

The chain links TRBV29-1 to TRBJ2-2; TRBD2 is a possible D gene (5 bases). The CDR3 spans 13 residues. CDR1 is SQVTM and CDR2 is ANQGSEA in the germline V gene. Trimming left V 7 bases short and J 6 bases short, with 15 bases between. The CDR3 DNA sequence: TGCAGCGCCCTAAACGGGGATTCCGGGGAGCTGTTTTTT. Protein product: CSALNGDSGELFF.

The V and J genes are TRBV4-3 and TRBJ1-2; D is ambiguous. V gave up 3 bases and J gave up 8 bases, with 16 bases separating them. The CDR3 loop spans 14 amino acids. CDR1 and CDR2 from the germline V gene are LGHNA and YSLEER. The CDR3 protein is CASSQRTGFGGYTF. DNA for the CDR3: TGCGCCAGCAGCCAGAGGACCGGGTTTGGAGGCTACACCTTC.

The rearrangement links TRBV19 to TRBJ1-1, with D hard to call. Germline V gene lookup returns CDR1 LNHDA and CDR2 SQIVND (reference sequence). The CDR3 totals 14 residues. Between the trimmed V and J ends, which lost 7 bases and 0 bases, there was a span of 12 bases. CDR3 protein: CASMDLAMNTEAFF. The CDR3 DNA reads as TGTGCCAGTATGGATTTGGCCATGAACACTGAAGCTTTCTTT.

This rearrangement joins TRBV5-8 to TRBJ1-2; TRBD1 is a possible D gene (6 bases). Looked up from germline, CDR1 is SGHTS and CDR2 is YDEGEE. The CDR3 is 16 residues long. Trimming shortened V by 2 bases and J by 2 bases, and 16 bases separated the two germline ends. The CDR3 here is CASSLATGTRNYGYTF. CDR3 DNA: TGTGCCAGCAGCTTAGCAACCGGGACACGGAACTATGGCTACACCTTC. The full variable domain, with the rest looked up from reference TRBV5-8 and TRBJ1-2, is EAGVTQSPTHLIKTRGQQATLRCSPISGHTSVYWYQQALGLGLQFLLWYDEGEERNRGNFPPRFSGRQFPNYSSELNVNALELEDSALYLCASSLATGTRNYGYTFGSGTRLTVV.

The chain couples TRBV2 to TRBJ2-1; 8 bases map to TRBD1. Germline-derived CDR1 and CDR2 are SNHLY and FYNNEI. The CDR3 loop spans 13 amino acids. The ends lost 4 bases at V and 6 bases at J; junction bases unmatched: 2. The chain's CDR3 is CASSVTGGNEQFF. DNA for the CDR3: TGTGCCAGCAGTGTCACAGGGGGCAATGAGCAGTTCTTC.